This T cell receptor (beta chain) was found in a study of T cell repertoires in cytomegalovirus infection. As for the study in general: A matching HLA type, together with CMV infection, was signaled by public TCR beta signatures.

Germline V gene sequence: CDR1 LNHNV, CDR2 YYDKDF (reference sequence). This CDR3 is built from 16 residues. The V segment lost 0 bases and the J segment 8 bases; nucleotides outside the gene matches: 6. TCRdb independently ran MiXCR on the reads; one entry per CDR3 protein. This sample has over 120,000 distinct CDR3 sequences, with around 32% found just once. For this clonotype: The antigen is unknown.

The sequences come from CD8+ T cells from cultured PBMCs, collected from culture after CMV antigen stimulation. The sequence derives from a human donor in good health (CMV status not recorded). Some clones in this sample may be carry-over from other donors' samples. The chain carries TRBV15 and TRBJ1-6; 8 bases agree with TRBD1. The CDR3 spells CATSRDLAGQDSPLHF. DNA for the CDR3: TGTGCCACCAGCAGAGATTTGGCGGGACAGGATTCACCCCTCCACTTT.